These 30 T cell receptor beta chains came from one sample sequenced in a study of blood T cell repertoires in COVID-19. Assay: immunoSEQ multiplex PCR; the TCRdb copy retains only in-frame clones and omits some. The sample consists of hundreds of thousands of clones, roughly 85% of them appearing once. Sequenced input: PBMCs or T cells enriched from blood (not recorded which). The receptor set was obtained from a woman in her 50s with acute COVID-19.

CDR3 DNA: TGTGCCAGCAGCTTCCCGAGACCGGGGACTGAAGCTTTCTTT. Amino acid sequence: CASSFPRPGTEAFF. The J gene is TRBJ1-1, the V gene TRBV7-2; the D is unclear. CDR1 and CDR2 from the germline V gene are SGHTA and FQGNSA. With 3 bases removed from V and 5 bases from J, the gap between germline ends came to 13 bases. This CDR3 is 14 amino acids long.

The V call is TRBV7-2, the J call TRBJ2-1; possible D gene TRBD1, 7 bases. V was cut by 5 bases and J by 6 bases, with 23 bases left in between. The CDR3 length is 17 residues. Germline V CDR1 and CDR2: SGHTA, FQGNSA. The CDR3 protein is CASSPIRWLQGGNEQFF. CDR3 DNA: TGTGCCAGCAGCCCGATAAGGTGGCTCCAGGGGGGCAATGAGCAGTTCTTC.

The rearrangement uses TRBV27 and TRBJ2-4, with TRBD2 matching over 7 bases. The V and J ends lost 6 bases and 8 bases, in that order; junction bases with no gene match: 19. From germline, CDR1 is MNHEY and CDR2 SMNVEV (reference sequence). The CDR3 is made up of 17 amino acids. The CDR3, as DNA: TGTGCCAGCAGCACAACTCCTGTGGGGGGGAGGTTTGACATTCAGTACTTC. Its protein product is CASSTTPVGGRFDIQYF.

The rearrangement uses TRBV7-6 and TRBJ1-5; D is undetermined. Trimming shortened V by 5 bases and J by 1 base, and 12 bases separated the two germline ends. This CDR3 spans 15 amino acids. Germline V gene data show CDR1 as SGHVS and CDR2 as FNYEAQ. DNA of the CDR3: TGTGCCAGCAGCCCCAGGCGGGGAAGCAATCAGCCCCAGCATTTT. Residues: CASSPRRGSNQPQHF.

This chain links TRBV3-1 (or the pseudogene TRBV3-2) with TRBJ1-6; D gene unclear. The CDR3 extends over 15 amino acids. Germline values: CDR1 LGHDT, CDR2 YNNKEL (reference sequence). V lost 0 bases to trimming and J lost 4 bases, with 7 bases between them. The CDR3 DNA reads as TGTGCCAGCAGCCAAGAAAATTCGTATAATTCACCCCTCCACTTT. Translated: CASSQENSYNSPLHF.

The V and J genes are TRBV7-2 and TRBJ1-2; D is unresolved. Trimming cost V 3 bases and J 4 bases, with 12 bases left between them. Germline values: CDR1 SGHTA, CDR2 FQGNSA. The CDR3 contains 14 residues. The CDR3 nucleotides are TGTGCCAGCAGCTTGACGCGGGAATCCTATGGCTACACCTTC. Amino acid sequence: CASSLTRESYGYTF.

Concerning this clone itself: One end of the junction is discordant with germline, which a read error may explain. CDR3 bases: TGTAGCACCACTAGCGGGGGGGCCCCAGATACGCAGTATTTT. It yields the protein CSTTSGGAPDTQYF. The chain links TRBV10-1 to TRBJ2-3; 13 bases are shared with TRBD2. The CDR3 spans 14 residues. Germline lookup yields CDR1 WNHNN and CDR2 SYGVQD (reference sequence).

V and J are TRBV19 and TRBJ1-6, with a tentative D call TRBD1 (5 bases). V gave up 7 bases and J gave up 5 bases, with 15 bases separating them. Germline assignment: CDR1 LNHDA and CDR2 SQIVND (reference sequence). The CDR3 is 15 residues long. The CDR3 loop is CASTQGARNNSPLHF. In DNA, the CDR3 is TGTGCCAGTACCCAAGGGGCCAGGAATAATTCACCCCTCCACTTT. The full variable domain, its missing parts supplied by reference TRBV19 and TRBJ1-6, is DGGITQSPKYLFRKEGQNVTLSCEQNLNHDAMYWYRQDPGQGLRLIYYSQIVNDFQKGDIAEGYSVSREKKESFPLTVTSAQKNPTAFYLCASTQGARNNSPLHFGNGTRLTVT.

The gene calls are TRBV14 and TRBJ2-7; 8 bases match TRBD1. The length of the CDR3 is 14 residues. Germline CDR1 reads SGHDN; CDR2 reads FVKESK. V lost 9 bases and J lost 3; bases outside the gene matches: 10. Written as DNA, the CDR3 is TGTGCCAGAGTGACCGGGACAGGCCACTACGAGCAGTACTTC. It is translated as CARVTGTGHYEQYF.

This clone was observed a single time. The rearrangement joins TRBV18 to TRBJ1-1; a weak D match, TRBD1 (5 bases). The V end was cut by 3 bases, the J end by 5 bases, with 13 bases between. The germline CDR1 and CDR2 sequences are KGHSH and LQKENI. The CDR3 extends over 14 amino acids. CDR3 protein: CASSPSGEGTEAFF. The CDR3 DNA reads TGTGCCAGCTCACCGTCGGGGGAAGGGACTGAAGCTTTCTTT. The full variable domain, rest sourced from reference TRBV18 and TRBJ1-1, is NAGVMQNPRHLVRRRGQEARLRCSPMKGHSHVYWYRQLPEEGLKFMVYLQKENIIDESGMPKERFSAEFPKEGPSILRIQQVVRGDSAAYFCASSPSGEGTEAFFGQGTRLTVV.

V and J are TRBV29-1 and TRBJ1-1; no clear D gene. This CDR3 spans 9 amino acids. Trimming stripped 1 base from V and 11 bases from J, with 5 bases between. Germline V gene lookup returns CDR1 SQVTM and CDR2 ANQGSEA. The CDR3 region is CSVEVPAFF. The CDR3 coding sequence is TGCAGCGTTGAAGTCCCTGCTTTCTTT.

The V and J genes are TRBV9 and TRBJ2-1, with D unclear. Trimming took off 4 bases at V and 2 bases at J, with 4 bases between the two ends. Germline CDR1 and CDR2: SGDLS and YYNGEE. The CDR3 totals 12 residues. CDR3 in amino acids: CASSPTYNEQFF. The CDR3 DNA reads TGTGCCAGCAGCCCTACCTACAATGAGCAGTTCTTC.

V is TRBV9 and J is TRBJ2-3, with 9 bases fitting TRBD2. Germline CDR1 reads SGDLS; CDR2 reads YYNGEE. After removal of 1 base from V and 1 base from J, the junction contained 7 bases not matched to a gene. The CDR3 is made up of 17 amino acids. The chain's CDR3 is CASSVNQRGAGTDTQYF. CDR3 in DNA: TGTGCCAGCAGCGTAAATCAGCGGGGGGCCGGCACAGATACGCAGTATTTT.

The rearrangement joins TRBV5-1 to TRBJ1-4; D is unresolved. Trimming stripped 4 bases from V and 7 bases from J, with 14 bases between. The CDR3 contains 14 residues. CDR1 and CDR2 from the germline V gene are SGHRS and YFSETQ. CDR3 in amino acids: CASSEGLSGEKLFF. Written as DNA, the CDR3 is TGCGCCAGCAGCGAAGGCTTGAGCGGTGAAAAACTGTTTTTT.

This chain uses TRBV9 with TRBJ1-1; TRBD1 might be the D (5 bases). This CDR3 comprises 13 residues. Germline CDR1 and CDR2: SGDLS and YYNGEE. Trimming cost V 4 bases and J 8 bases, with 15 bases left between them. Written as DNA, the CDR3 is TGTGCCAGCAGCAGAGGGGCCGGGGGGGAAGCTTTCTTT. This translates into CASSRGAGGEAFF. Drawing the rest from reference TRBV9 and TRBJ1-1, the complete variable domain is DSGVTQTPKHLITATGQRVTLRCSPRSGDLSVYWYQQSLDQGLQFLIQYYNGEERAKGNILERFSAQQFPDLHSELNLSSLELGDSALYFCASSRGAGGEAFFGQGTRLTVV.

The chain couples TRBV9 to TRBJ1-1, with 7 bases aligning to TRBD1. CDR3 length equals 13 residues. The V gene end was trimmed by 4 bases and the J gene end by 10 bases; junction bases not matched to a gene: 10. Germline loops: CDR1 SGDLS, CDR2 YYNGEE. In nucleotides, the CDR3 is TGTGCCAGCAGCCAAACAGGGCAGGGGGTAGCTTTCTTT. Translation gives CASSQTGQGVAFF.

The chain combines TRBV6-2 or TRBV6-3 with TRBJ2-7, with 13 bases that match TRBD2. The CDR3 has 15 residues. V trimming: 4 bases; J trimming: 3 bases; junction bases outside the gene matches: 3. The germline gives CDR1 MNHEY, CDR2 SVGEGT. DNA of the CDR3: TGTGCCAGCAGTTTGGGACTAGCGGGGCGCTACGAGCAGTACTTC. It codes for CASSLGLAGRYEQYF.

This sequence joins TRBV7-6 and TRBJ2-1; D not certain. This CDR3 is 14 amino acids long. Germline V gene lookup returns CDR1 SGHVS and CDR2 FNYEAQ. Trimming left V 1 base short and J 4 bases short, with 8 bases between. The CDR3 region has the DNA TGTGCCAGCAGCTTAGTAGCCACATACAATGAGCAGTTCTTC. It yields the protein CASSLVATYNEQFF. Variable domain in full (rest from reference TRBV7-6 and TRBJ2-1): GAGVSQSPRYKVTKRGQDVALRCDPISGHVSLYWYRQALGQGPEFLTYFNYEAQQDKSGLPNDRFSAERPEGSISTLTIQRTEQRDSAMYRCASSLVATYNEQFFGPGTRLTVL.

As regards this clone: This specimen includes other DNA sequences encoding the same CDR3. The V and J genes are TRBV12-3 or TRBV12-4 and TRBJ1-1, with D possibly TRBD1 on 5 matching bases. Trimming pared 3 bases from V and 4 bases from J, leaving 9 bases between. The CDR3 is made up of 13 amino acids. The CDR3 region has the DNA TGTGCCAGCAGTTTGGGGGGGGGCACTGAAGCTTTCTTT. This codes for CASSLGGGTEAFF.

J is TRBJ1-2 and V is TRBV7-9, with D possibly matching TRBD1 (6 bases). V lost 5 bases, J lost 3 bases, and 7 bases lay in between. Germline CDR1 is SEHNR and CDR2 is FQNEAQ (reference sequence). CDR3 size: 12 residues. CDR3 amino acids: CASSRQDYGYTF. CDR3 bases: TGTGCCAGCAGCCGACAGGACTATGGCTACACCTTC.

CDR3 residues: CASSPGSTGRTQYF. The CDR3 nucleotides read TGTGCCAGCAGCCCGGGGTCGACCGGGCGAACGCAGTATTTT. The chain joins TRBV5-5 to TRBJ2-3, with D possibly being TRBD2 (5 bases). Per germline, CDR1 SGHKS and CDR2 YYEKEE (reference sequence). V lost 4 bases to trimming and J lost 9 bases, with 18 bases between them. CDR3 length: 14 amino acids. The whole variable domain, filled in from reference TRBV5-5 and TRBJ2-3, reads DAGVTQSPTHLIKTRGQQVTLRCSPISGHKSVSWYQQVLGQGPQFIFQYYEKEERGRGNFPDRFSARQFPNYSSELNVNALLLGDSALYLCASSPGSTGRTQYFGPGTRLTVL.

This chain uses TRBV29-1 with TRBJ1-2; D uncertain. Germline-derived CDR1 and CDR2 are SQVTM and ANQGSEA. The CDR3 extends over 13 amino acids. V lost 3 bases and J 0 bases, leaving 8 bases between the germline ends. CDR3 DNA sequence: TGCAGCGTTGAGCAGGCCGCTAACTATGGCTACACCTTC. It is translated as CSVEQAANYGYTF. The full variable domain, with the rest looked up from reference TRBV29-1 and TRBJ1-2, is SAVISQKPSRDICQRGTSLTIQCQVDSQVTMMFWYRQQPGQSLTLIATANQGSEATYESGFVIDKFPISRPNLTFSTLTVSNMSPEDSSIYLCSVEQAANYGYTFGSGTRLTVV.

This chain uses TRBV10-2 with TRBJ1-2; 11 positions agree with TRBD1. There are 13 residues in the CDR3. V was clipped by 6 bases and J by 8 bases; unmatched bases: 5. Germline assignment: CDR1 WSHSY and CDR2 SAAADI. CDR3 protein: CASRQDRGRGYTF. CDR3 DNA: TGCGCCAGCAGGCAGGACAGGGGGCGAGGCTACACCTTC.

The V and J genes are TRBV2 and TRBJ2-3, with D possibly matching TRBD1 (6 bases). Trimming left V 11 bases short and J 8 bases short, with 17 bases between. The CDR3 is 12 residues long. The germline V gene has CDR1 SNHLY and CDR2 FYNNEI. CDR3 sequence reads: CASRGLVGTQYF. CDR3 bases: TGTGCCTCCAGGGGTTTAGTGGGTACGCAGTATTTT.

In its sample, this clone was seen a few times. The DNA of the CDR3 is TGTGCCAGCAGTGAATTTGCAGGGGGCCAATTCAATCAGCCCCAGCATTTT. This sequence encodes CASSEFAGGQFNQPQHF. This rearrangement joins TRBV6-4 to TRBJ1-5, with 8 bases lining up with TRBD1. The CDR3 consists of 17 residues. The V segment lost 3 bases and the J segment 3 bases; nucleotides outside the gene matches: 10. Germline V gene lookup returns CDR1 MRHNA and CDR2 SNTAGT.

V usage is TRBV12-5 and J usage is TRBJ1-4; no clear D. The CDR3 is 11 residues long. In germline, CDR1 is LGHNT, CDR2 FRNRAP. Deletions cut 6 bases from V and 4 bases from J, with 3 bases between. CDR3 sequence: CASGRNEKLFF. CDR3 DNA: TGTGCTAGTGGCCGTAATGAAAAACTGTTTTTT.

The genes are TRBV15 and TRBJ2-7; 8 bases are a match to TRBD1. Trimming cost V 5 bases and J 6 bases; bases outside gene matches: 9. The CDR3 is made up of 14 amino acids. Per the germline V gene, CDR1 is LNHNV and CDR2 is YYDKDF (reference sequence). CDR3 region: CATSSWTGIGEQYF. The CDR3 DNA is TGTGCCACCAGCTCTTGGACAGGGATCGGCGAGCAGTACTTC.

The rearrangement uses TRBV6-2 or TRBV6-3 and TRBJ1-6; no reliable D call. The CDR3 covers 15 residues. The germline V gene encodes CDR1 MNHEY and CDR2 SVGEGT. V was pared by 0 bases and J by 3 bases, with 6 bases between. The CDR3 DNA is TGTGCCAGCAGTTACTCCGGGGTCTATAATTCACCCCTCCACTTT. It codes for CASSYSGVYNSPLHF.

The DNA of the CDR3 is TGCGCCAGCAGCCAAGACCGGGACAGGGGGCGAAGTTTCAGGACTGAAGCTTTCTTT. The encoded protein is CASSQDRDRGRSFRTEAFF. The chain uses TRBV4-3 and TRBJ1-1; 12 nucleotides align to TRBD1. After removal of 0 bases from V and 5 bases from J, the junction contained 13 bases not matched to a gene. This CDR3 has 19 residues. The germline V gene has CDR1 LGHNA and CDR2 YSLEER.

This clone was picked up one time. The chain links TRBV6-5 to TRBJ1-2, with TRBD1 matching 10 bases. This CDR3 is built from 13 residues. Germline trimming cut 6 bases from V and 8 bases from J; bases unmatched to any gene: 6. Germline CDR1 reads MNHEY; CDR2 reads SVGAGI. This CDR3 is CASRTGQGEGYTF. CDR3 DNA: TGTGCCAGCAGGACCGGACAGGGGGAAGGCTACACCTTC.